The present T cell receptor (beta chain) was sequenced within a study of T cells after yellow fever vaccination. CDR1 is DFQATT and CDR2 is SNEGSKA in the germline V gene (reference sequence). Germline trimming cut 3 bases from V and 6 bases from J; bases unmatched to any gene: 21. The CDR3 totals 18 residues. TCRdb ran MiXCR on the 5' RACE reads and lists one entry per CDR3 protein. The sample has roughly 63,000 distinct CDR3 sequences; around 7.4% are singletons. With respect to this clonotype: No antigen is known for it.

Study results and limitations: In post-booster samples, most primary-vaccination clones reappeared (96% CD4, approximately 91% CD8). Researchers report a weaker secondary response that nonetheless peaked faster, day 5 versus 15.

Sequenced here: CD8+ T cells sorted from PBMCs, sampled 15 days after the yellow fever booster vaccination. This chain connects TRBV20-1 to TRBJ2-7, with 9 bases that match TRBD2. This sequence originates from a man between 25 and 39 years old who received the YFV17D yellow fever vaccine. CDR3 DNA: TGCAGTGCTAGTCCTGTGGCGCGGCGGGAGGGCCTAGATTCCGAGCAGTACTTC. This encodes CSASPVARREGLDSEQYF.